This T cell receptor beta chain was identified during a study of T cells in Graves' hyperthyroidism and ophthalmopathy. Findings and caveats of the study: Among clonotypes expanded in thyroid above 0.001, most were also found in blood.

The germline V and J ends were trimmed by 6 bases and 0 bases, with 12 bases remaining between them. Germline CDR1 MDHEN, CDR2 SYDVKM. The CDR3 is 15 residues long. This clonotype was observed a few times. Its antigen is not known. Amplified regions were TCR beta CDR3 sequences from RNA transcripts. A set of HTBI primers served as the primers for a first-round RT-PCR of the TCR CDR3. TCRdb re-called the multiplex PCR reads through MiXCR, storing one row per CDR3 protein. Of about 400,000 distinct CDR3 sequences in the sample, around 14% were seen once. The sample taken for sequencing was blood. This clonotype originated in a woman in her late teens or twenties with Graves' hyperthyroidism. The gene calls are TRBV28 and TRBJ1-3; D perhaps matches TRBD1 (5 bases). The DNA of the CDR3 is TGTGCCAGCAGCCCAAGCGACAGCTCTGGAAACACCATATATTTT. It specifies CASSPSDSSGNTIYF.